This TCR beta chain was found in a study of technical replicates of blood from a handful of donors. Clones were read by immunoSEQ multiplex PCR, and TCRdb kept only the in-frame ones, dropping some. The sample lists roughly 85,000 clones, around 94% seen once, with 0.2% to 0.3% in the top ten. The sequencing sample was made of T cells isolated from PBMCs. The sequence was obtained from a human donor in good health.

CDR3 bases: TGTGCCAGCAGCTTAAAGACAGGCATTGACACTGAAGCTTTCTTT. Amino acid sequence: CASSLKTGIDTEAFF. The chain recombines TRBV13 with TRBJ1-1; D may be TRBD1 (6 bases). CDR1 is PRHDT and CDR2 is FYEKMQ in the germline V gene (reference sequence). The CDR3 runs 15 residues. V was pared by 2 bases and J by 3 bases, with 13 bases between.